This T cell receptor (beta chain) was profiled in a study of blood T cell repertoires in COVID-19. Study-level information: The study drew acute and convalescent COVID-19 samples from the United States, Italy and Spain.

Per the original data handling: Estimated nucleated cell counts came from reference gene primer amplification. Using immunoSEQ multiplex PCR, the repertoire was profiled, and TCRdb retains in-frame clones only, with some absent. V and J calls and clone size are as listed in that table; D and trimming were resolved from the DNA. The sample holds tens of thousands of clones, 84% seen once. Trimming removed 7 bases at V and 10 bases at J, with 17 bases between. The germline gives CDR1 SNHLY, CDR2 FYNNEI. CDR3 length equals 13 residues. The V gene is TRBV2, the J gene TRBJ2-1; D gene ambiguous. This TCR came from a man in his 60s with acute or convalescent COVID-19. The sequencing sample was made of peripheral blood. The CDR3 sequence: CASNQAETSEQFF. DNA for the CDR3: TGTGCCAGCAATCAGGCAGAGACGAGCGAGCAGTTCTTC.